The 5 T cell receptor beta chains listed next were all sequenced from one sample in a study of T cell changes during pregnancy in multiple sclerosis. Clones were sequenced by immunoSEQ multiplex PCR, and TCRdb holds only the in-frame ones, with some missing. Found here are 32,000 or so clones, 90% of them singletons; the top ten hold 0.35% to 0.5%. Sequences were derived from CD4+ T cells from peripheral blood mononuclear cells, sampled in the second trimester of pregnancy. The receptors originated from a female donor with multiple sclerosis, enrolled in a pregnancy study.

The chain employs TRBV10-3 and TRBJ2-2; a possible D gene is TRBD2 (5 bases). The ends were cut back, 1 base at V and 3 bases at J, with 6 bases in the middle. The CDR3 is made up of 14 amino acids. The V gene's germline CDR1 is ENHRY and CDR2 SYGVKD. The CDR3 sequence: CAISEFSDTGELFF. In DNA, the CDR3 is TGTGCCATCAGTGAGTTTAGCGACACCGGGGAGCTGTTTTTT.

This sequence joins TRBV18 and TRBJ2-3, with D possibly being TRBD2 (5 bases). The CDR3 runs to 15 residues. Germline loops: CDR1 KGHSH, CDR2 LQKENI. Trimming took 1 base from V and 2 from J, leaving 10 bases between them. The CDR3 spells CASSPLWEHTDTQYF. The CDR3 coding sequence is TGTGCCAGCTCACCACTCTGGGAGCACACAGATACGCAGTATTTT.

This chain connects TRBV5-4 to TRBJ1-1; no firm D call. The CDR3 runs 13 residues. The ends were cut back, 4 bases at V and 1 base at J, with 8 bases in the middle. Germline V CDR1 and CDR2: SGHNT, YYREEE (reference sequence). The chain's CDR3 is CASSASENTEAFF. In DNA form, the CDR3 reads TGTGCCAGCAGCGCGTCTGAGAACACTGAAGCTTTCTTT. Filled out from reference TRBV5-4 and TRBJ1-1, the complete variable domain reads ETGVTQSPTHLIKTRGQQVTLRCSSQSGHNTVSWYQQALGQGPQFIFQYYREEENGRGNFPPRFSGLQFPNYSSELNVNALELDDSALYLCASSASENTEAFFGQGTRLTVV.

The V and J genes are TRBV11-2 and TRBJ1-4; no definite D call. Looked up from germline, CDR1 is SGHAT and CDR2 is FQNNGV. V was trimmed by 0 bases and J by 7 bases, leaving 9 bases between them. The CDR3 runs 14 residues. DNA for the CDR3: TGTGCCAGCAGCTTAGACTATATGAGTGAAAAACTGTTTTTT. Translation gives CASSLDYMSEKLFF.

This clone was seen a handful of times. The chain carries TRBV2 and TRBJ1-5, with D perhaps matching TRBD1 (6 bases). The V gene's germline CDR1 is SNHLY and CDR2 FYNNEI. V dropped 6 bases and J dropped 1 base, with 13 bases sitting between them. CDR3 length equals 15 residues. The DNA for the CDR3 is TGTGCCAGCAGAGTAAGGGACACCAGCAATCAGCCCCAGCATTTT. Translating gives CASRVRDTSNQPQHF. Filled out from reference TRBV2 and TRBJ1-5, the complete variable domain reads EPEVTQTPSHQVTQMGQEVILRCVPISNHLYFYWYRQILGQKVEFLVSFYNNEISEKSEIFDDQFSVERPDGSNFTLKIRSTKLEDSAMYFCASRVRDTSNQPQHFGDGTRLSIL.